Below are 4 T cell receptor beta chains sequenced from a single sample in a study of blood T cell repertoires in COVID-19. Repertoires were generated with immunoSEQ multiplex PCR, while TCRdb's copy carries only in-frame clones and drops some. The sample includes around 130,000 clones, 77% of them seen just once. The sequenced sample consisted of peripheral blood. Every receptor here comes from a human donor in a cohort sampled during active COVID-19.

The V gene is TRBV28, the J gene TRBJ2-2, with 7 bases aligning to TRBD2. Germline CDR1 is MDHEN and CDR2 is SYDVKM. The CDR3 has 15 residues. V lost 6 bases and J lost 5; bases outside the gene matches: 9. The CDR3 nucleotides are TGTGCCAGCAGACCGGGACTACGGGGTACCGGGGAGCTGTTTTTT. Protein: CASRPGLRGTGELFF.

The V and J genes are TRBV7-8 and TRBJ2-3; 8 bases are shared with TRBD1. V lost 2 bases, J lost 4 bases, and 8 bases stayed unmatched. Germline V gene data show CDR1 as SGHVS and CDR2 as FQNEAQ. The CDR3 extends over 16 amino acids. In DNA form, the CDR3 reads TGTGCCAGCAGCTTACTAGGACAGGGTGGGTCAGATACGCAGTATTTT. As protein: CASSLLGQGGSDTQYF. The variable domain in full, with the rest retrieved from reference TRBV7-8 and TRBJ2-3, is GAGVSQSPRYKVAKRGQDVALRCDPISGHVSLFWYQQALGQGPEFLTYFQNEAQLDKSGLPSDRFFAERPEGSVSTLKIQRTQQEDSAVYLCASSLLGQGGSDTQYFGPGTRLTVL.

A few counts support this clone. The V call is TRBV30, the J call TRBJ1-6; D might be TRBD1 (5 bases). The CDR3 contains 12 residues. From germline, CDR1 is GTSNPN and CDR2 SVGIG (reference sequence). V was pared by 7 bases and J by 10 bases, with 14 bases between. The CDR3 DNA sequence: TGTGCCTTGGGGCAGGAACGATCACCCCTCCACTTT. This encodes CALGQERSPLHF.

This CDR3 is CAPPGRGLASPFDTGELFF. For the CDR3, the DNA is TGTGCCCCCCCGGGCAGGGGACTAGCATCCCCGTTTGACACCGGGGAGCTGTTTTTT. The chain combines TRBV10-3 with TRBJ2-2; 9 bases align to TRBD2. V shed 11 bases and J 3 bases; nucleotides not matched to a gene: 22. Germline V gene lookup returns CDR1 ENHRY and CDR2 SYGVKD. This CDR3 has 19 amino acids.